This TCR beta chain was sequenced in a study of blood T cell repertoires in COVID-19. Clones were read by immunoSEQ multiplex PCR, and TCRdb kept only the in-frame ones, dropping some. The sample includes about 500,000 clones, around 90% of them seen just once. The sequence was collected from a woman between 50 and 59 years old with COVID-19, enrolled during active disease. The sequencing input was peripheral blood.

The CDR3 DNA sequence: TGCAGCGTTGCCTTACAAAGTGGAGCTTTCTTT. This translates into CSVALQSGAFF. The rearrangement links TRBV29-1 to TRBJ1-1; D is uncertain. Per the germline V gene, CDR1 is SQVTM and CDR2 is ANQGSEA. This CDR3 has 11 residues. V was shortened by 4 bases and J by 10 bases, with 13 bases between the two germline ends.